This T cell receptor beta chain derives from a study of lymphopenia after photon versus proton radiotherapy. Study-wide findings and caveats: Under photons, naive T cells and diversity fell while effector/memory populations rose.

Here immunoSEQ multiplex PCR was the method, and the copy in TCRdb shows in-frame clones only, minus some. This sample carries 150,000 or so clones, about 88% of them seen once, and the ten largest clones take approximately 4.8%. CDR1 MNHNS and CDR2 SASEGT come from the germline V gene. The CDR3 runs 11 residues. In regard to this clone: Antigen specificity is unknown. One end of the junction does not line up with germline, which may come from a read error.

The receptor was isolated from a man between 50 and 59 years old with gastric cancer. The chain links TRBV6-1 to TRBJ2-5; D may be TRBD1 (5 bases). Source: peripheral blood, taken from a patient treated with photon-based radiotherapy. For the CDR3, the DNA is TGTGCCAGCAGTGAAGCTCTTGTAGGGGACTTC. It codes for CASSEALVGDF.